This T cell receptor beta chain originates from a study of T cells in Graves' hyperthyroidism and ophthalmopathy. Findings and limits, study-wide: Most thyroid-expanded clonotypes above 0.001 were also found in blood. A 13 V-J model separated ophthalmopathy from stable hyperthyroidism.

The V and J ends lost 0 bases and 9 bases, in that order; junction bases with no gene match: 10. This CDR3 is built from 15 residues. Per germline, CDR1 GTSNPN and CDR2 SVGIG (reference sequence). Duration under 3 months, a NOSPECS grade of at least 4, and a Clinical Activity Score of at least 3 characterized the ophthalmopathy patients. PBMCs were obtained from approximately 9.2 ml fresh peripheral blood. RNA transcripts provided the source from which TCR beta CDR3 regions were amplified. With the HTBI primer set, the TCR CDR3 went through a first round of RT-PCR. TCRdb reprocessed the multiplex PCR reads via MiXCR and lists one record per CDR3 protein. The data hold about half a million distinct CDR3 sequences, with approximately 23% observed a single time. In this sample, this clonotype turned up a few times. Antigen specificity is unknown.

This receptor was identified in a woman aged 70-85 years with Graves' ophthalmopathy. This chain links TRBV30 with TRBJ2-1, with 8 bases identical to TRBD2. The sample comprised blood. The CDR3 bases are TGTGCCTGGAGTGTACGAGGACTAGCATTTGGTGAGCAGTTCTTC. Residues: CAWSVRGLAFGEQFF.